Below, 17 T cell receptor beta chains from the same sample are listed, as sequenced in a study of cytomegalovirus exposure and HLA in healthy donors. It was with 60 Vbeta and 13 Jbeta primers that the PCR ran. Data came from immunoSEQ multiplex PCR; TCRdb stores just in-frame clones and leaves some out. The table lists 150,000 to 200,000 clones, 82% of them singletons. Sequencing was done on a sample of PBMCs. The receptors originated from a man aged 35-49 years in good health and CMV-seronegative.

The chain combines TRBV7-5 with TRBJ1-2; the table names TRBD1, a call not compared with the DNA. TRBV7-5 is designated a pseudogene. The CDR3 is 18 amino acids. As DNA, the CDR3 is TGTGCCAGAAGCCCCCAAAACCGGGACAGCCTTATCCAATATGGCTACACCTTC. Translated, it gives CARSPQNRDSLIQYGYTF.

This clone came up a few times. The chain couples TRBV28 to TRBJ2-7; 9 bases are shared with TRBD1. Germline V CDR1 and CDR2: MDHEN, SYDVKM. The CDR3 contains 15 residues. V lost 5 bases to trimming and J lost 5 bases; unmatched junction nucleotides: 10. CDR3 sequence: CASSPGDRARHEQYF. DNA of the CDR3: TGTGCCAGCAGTCCGGGGGACAGGGCAAGACACGAGCAGTACTTC. Based on the CDR3 plus reference TRBV28 and TRBJ2-7, the full variable domain is DVKVTQSSRYLVKRTGEKVFLECVQDMDHENMFWYRQDPGLGLRLIYFSYDVKMKEKGDIPEGYSVSREKKERFSLILESASTNQTSMYLCASSPGDRARHEQYFGPGTRLTVT.

There are a few counts of this clone. The CDR3 sequence: CASSDRDLRNTIYF. CDR3 nucleotide sequence: TGTGCCAGCAGCGACAGGGACCTCCGAAACACCATATATTTT. The J gene is TRBJ1-3, the V gene TRBV6-1; 7 positions agree with TRBD1. The CDR3 loop spans 14 amino acids. Germline V lookup: CDR1 MNHNS, CDR2 SASEGT. Unmatched junction bases numbered 7, after V lost 6 bases and J lost 5 bases.

V gene TRBV28 combines with J gene TRBJ2-7; 11 positions agree with TRBD1. Germline trimming cut 5 bases from V and 4 bases from J; bases unmatched to any gene: 13. CDR3 length equals 17 residues. The germline gives CDR1 MDHEN, CDR2 SYDVKM. CDR3 amino acids: CASSPAGQGAASYEQYF. DNA of the CDR3: TGTGCCAGCAGTCCAGCTGGACAGGGGGCAGCATCATACGAGCAGTACTTC.

The chain links TRBV6-6 to TRBJ2-7, with 7 bases lining up with TRBD2. Germline lookup yields CDR1 MNHNY and CDR2 SVGAGI (reference sequence). The V segment lost 6 bases and the J segment 2 bases; nucleotides outside the gene matches: 7. The length of the CDR3 is 14 residues. In nucleotides, the CDR3 is TGTGCCAGCAGGAGCCCGGGAGGCCCCTACGAGCAGTACTTC. Its protein product is CASRSPGGPYEQYF.

The chain couples TRBV15 to TRBJ2-7; the match to TRBD2 covers 9 bases. The CDR3 contains 15 residues. Germline assignment: CDR1 LNHNV and CDR2 YYDKDF (reference sequence). The J segment lost 2 bases and the V segment lost 6 bases, leaving 8 bases of the junction unmatched. As DNA, the CDR3 is TGTGCCACCAGATATCAGCGGGGGGCTGCCTACGAGCAGTACTTC. It encodes CATRYQRGAAYEQYF.

The J gene is TRBJ2-2, the V gene TRBV6-5; TRBD2 agrees at 13 bases. The CDR3 sequence is 16 residues long. Germline CDR1 reads MNHEY; CDR2 reads SVGAGI. V shed 0 bases, J shed 5 bases, and the junction held 0 bases outside the gene matches. The DNA of the CDR3 is TGTGCCAGCAGTTACTCGGGACTAGCGGGGACCGGGGAGCTGTTTTTT. Translated: CASSYSGLAGTGELFF.

In its sample, this clone was seen a few times. The CDR3 DNA reads as TGCAGCGCAGCGGACAGGGGAGGTGGAAACACCATATATTTT. This translates into CSAADRGGGNTIYF. The J gene is TRBJ1-3, the V gene TRBV29-1; the match to TRBD1 covers 9 bases. The CDR3 is made up of 14 amino acids. V was pared by 7 bases and J by 3 bases, with 7 bases of the junction left unmatched. Germline loops: CDR1 SQVTM, CDR2 ANQGSEA.

This clone was picked up a small number of times. The chain is built from TRBV28 and TRBJ1-1; 8 positions match TRBD1. Germline V lookup: CDR1 MDHEN, CDR2 SYDVKM. V lost 4 bases and J lost 5; bases outside the gene matches: 9. This CDR3 is built from 15 residues. Here the CDR3 reads CASSWGNRGGTEAFF. CDR3 bases: TGTGCCAGCAGTTGGGGAAACAGGGGGGGAACTGAAGCTTTCTTT.

The chain has TRBV28 and TRBJ2-6, with D perhaps TRBD1 (6 bases). CDR3 length: 15 amino acids. The germline gives CDR1 MDHEN, CDR2 SYDVKM. The ends were cut back, 8 bases at V and 0 bases at J, with 11 bases in the middle. The CDR3 DNA follows: TGTGCCAGCGGACAACAGGGCTCTGGGGCCAACGTCCTGACTTTC. Translation gives CASGQQGSGANVLTF.

DNA for the CDR3: TGTGCCACCTACAGGGTTGAAAGAAACACCATATATTTT. Translation gives CATYRVERNTIYF. V usage is TRBV6-1 and J usage is TRBJ1-3; D perhaps matches TRBD1 (6 bases). CDR3 length equals 13 residues. CDR1 and CDR2 from the germline V gene are MNHNS and SASEGT. V was cut by 10 bases and J by 5 bases, with 15 bases left in between.

The gene calls are TRBV6-5 and TRBJ2-7, with TRBD1 matching 11 bases. CDR3 size: 14 residues. CDR1 is MNHEY, CDR2 SVGAGI, per germline. After removal of 6 bases from V and 7 bases from J, the junction contained 8 bases not matched to a gene. The CDR3 here is CASSRDRGLWEQYF. The CDR3 bases are TGTGCCAGCAGCCGGGACAGGGGGTTATGGGAGCAGTACTTC.

This clone was seen a handful of times. This sequence joins TRBV18 and TRBJ1-2; TRBD1 aligns across 7 bases. After removal of 0 bases from V and 7 bases from J, the junction contained 8 bases not matched to a gene. The CDR3 is 15 amino acids. CDR1 and CDR2 (germline): KGHSH, LQKENI. CDR3 bases: TGTGCCAGCTCACCACCTTCGACAGGGTACTCTGGCTACACCTTC. It is translated as CASSPPSTGYSGYTF.

The genes are TRBV5-6 and TRBJ1-4; D is uncertain. Germline lookup yields CDR1 SGHDT and CDR2 YYEEEE. V was trimmed by 4 bases and J by 1 base, leaving 17 bases between them. The CDR3 sequence is 17 residues long. The DNA for the CDR3 is TGTGCCAGCAGCCCCTTCGGGAAAGGTAGAACTAATGAAAAACTGTTTTTT. Protein product: CASSPFGKGRTNEKLFF.

The chain links TRBV6-1 to TRBJ1-1; a weak D match, TRBD1 (6 bases). Trimming left V 2 bases short and J 5 bases short, with 12 bases between. The CDR3 sequence is 14 residues long. CDR1 MNHNS and CDR2 SASEGT come from the germline V gene. CDR3 nucleotides: TGTGCCAGCAGTGAAAGGGGCAGGGGAACTGAAGCTTTCTTT. Protein sequence: CASSERGRGTEAFF.

The V and J genes are TRBV2 and TRBJ1-6, with 7 bases identical to TRBD1. Germline V gene lookup returns CDR1 SNHLY and CDR2 FYNNEI. The length of the CDR3 is 14 residues. Trimming at V came to 4 bases and at J to 7 bases, leaving 4 bases not matched to a gene. Here the CDR3 reads CASSGGQLNSPLHF. In DNA, the CDR3 is TGTGCCAGCAGTGGGGGACAGTTGAATTCACCCCTCCACTTT. Complete variable domain (other parts from reference TRBV2 and TRBJ1-6): EPEVTQTPSHQVTQMGQEVILRCVPISNHLYFYWYRQILGQKVEFLVSFYNNEISEKSEIFDDQFSVERPDGSNFTLKIRSTKLEDSAMYFCASSGGQLNSPLHFGNGTRLTVT.

The chain employs TRBV7-8 and TRBJ1-1; maybe TRBD1 (6 bases). Deletions cut 0 bases from V and 4 bases from J, with 9 bases between. The length of the CDR3 is 14 residues. The germline V gene encodes CDR1 SGHVS and CDR2 FQNEAQ. Here the CDR3 reads CASSLAAGATEAFF. CDR3 nucleotide sequence: TGTGCCAGCAGCTTAGCCGCGGGGGCCACTGAAGCTTTCTTT.